These 9 T cell receptor beta chains were sequenced from one sample in a study of cytomegalovirus exposure and HLA in healthy donors. PCR employed 60 Vbeta and 13 Jbeta primers. Sequencing was performed with immunoSEQ multiplex PCR; in TCRdb, only in-frame clones are kept and a portion is missing. The sample has around 190,000 clones, approximately 86% seen once. Sequencing was done on a sample of PBMCs. The source is a woman aged 18-29 years in good health and CMV-seronegative.

The gene calls are TRBV5-6 and TRBJ2-7; TRBD2 matches 7 bases. There are 15 residues in the CDR3. Germline CDR1 is SGHDT and CDR2 is YYEEEE. Unmatched junction bases numbered 5, after V lost 0 bases and J lost 2 bases. CDR3: CASSLVGGKTYEQYF. The CDR3 nucleotides read TGTGCCAGCAGCTTGGTGGGGGGGAAAACCTACGAGCAGTACTTC.

This chain connects TRBV4-3 to TRBJ2-1; TRBD2 aligns across 16 bases. Germline-derived CDR1 and CDR2 are LGHNA and YSLEER. This CDR3 comprises 17 residues. The ends lost 0 bases at V and 8 bases at J; junction bases unmatched: 4. CDR3 sequence: CASSQDGTSGRDHEQFF. The CDR3 DNA reads TGCGCCAGCAGCCAAGACGGGACTAGCGGGAGGGACCATGAGCAGTTCTTC.

The rearrangement uses TRBV4-1 and TRBJ2-5, with TRBD1 as a possible D gene (5 bases). The CDR3 extends over 15 amino acids. Germline CDR1 MGHRA, CDR2 YSYEKL. Trimming removed 1 base from V and 2 bases from J, with 11 bases in between. The DNA of the CDR3 is TGCGCCAGCAGCCAAGCTAGACAGTTACAAGAGACCCAGTACTTC. Translated: CASSQARQLQETQYF.

Regarding this clone: At one of its ends the junction is not consistent with the germline gene, which may arise from a read error. This same CDR3 is encoded by further DNA sequences in the sample. The rearrangement uses TRBV5-8 and TRBJ2-4; D is possibly TRBD1 or TRBD2 (7 bases each). CDR3 length: 14 amino acids. CDR1 and CDR2 from the germline V gene are SGHTS and YDEGEE. CDR3 in DNA: TGCGCCAGCAGCTTGGGAGGGGGCGCGGACATTCAGTACTTC. As protein: CASSLGGGADIQYF.

The gene calls are TRBV19 and TRBJ2-1, with 8 bases lining up with TRBD2. Germline-derived CDR1 and CDR2 are LNHDA and SQIVND (reference sequence). The V segment lost 0 bases and the J segment 1 base; nucleotides outside the gene matches: 8. This CDR3 contains 18 residues. The CDR3 loop reads CASSIDGRAGTSYNEQFF. CDR3 nucleotides: TGTGCCAGTAGTATAGACGGGAGGGCCGGGACATCCTACAATGAGCAGTTCTTC. The complete variable domain, with remaining parts taken from reference TRBV19 and TRBJ2-1, reads DGGITQSPKYLFRKEGQNVTLSCEQNLNHDAMYWYRQDPGQGLRLIYYSQIVNDFQKGDIAEGYSVSREKKESFPLTVTSAQKNPTAFYLCASSIDGRAGTSYNEQFFGPGTRLTVL.

This clone has just one count. The V gene is TRBV6-5, the J gene TRBJ2-3; weak D call: TRBD2 (5 bases). Germline CDR1 and CDR2: MNHEY and SVGAGI. Trimming took 8 bases from V and 5 from J, leaving 11 bases between them. This CDR3 comprises 12 residues. The CDR3 DNA sequence: TGTGCCAGCGGGCTAGCTAGAGATACGCAGTATTTT. It translates to CASGLARDTQYF.

This chain links TRBV7-6 with TRBJ2-7, with 8 bases fitting TRBD1. With 5 bases clipped from V and 5 bases from J, the junction kept 11 bases outside the gene matches. CDR3 size: 15 residues. CDR1 is SGHVS, CDR2 FNYEAQ, per germline. CDR3 protein: CASSPGTGPWDEQYF. The CDR3 DNA reads as TGTGCCAGCAGCCCCGGGACAGGTCCCTGGGACGAGCAGTACTTC.

This clone was picked up a small number of times. The V gene is TRBV6-5, the J gene TRBJ1-4; a possible D gene is TRBD1 (6 bases). Germline V gives CDR1 MNHEY, CDR2 SVGAGI. This CDR3 has 13 residues. Trimming took off 6 bases at V and 8 bases at J, with 13 bases between the two ends. The CDR3 DNA reads TGTGCCAGCAGCAATCAGGGGAAGGAAAAACTGTTTTTT. It specifies CASSNQGKEKLFF.

J is TRBJ2-1 and V is TRBV27; D is perhaps TRBD1 (5 bases). The CDR3 consists of 16 residues. V was cut by 4 bases and J by 4 bases, with 17 bases left in between. The V gene's germline CDR1 is MNHEY and CDR2 SMNVEV (reference sequence). Here the CDR3 DNA reads TGTGCCAGCAGTTCACCTGTTAACAGGAGATACAATGAGCAGTTCTTC. Its translation is CASSSPVNRRYNEQFF.